Listed below are T cell receptor beta chains from one sample, sequenced in a study of cytomegalovirus exposure and HLA in healthy donors. Using immunoSEQ multiplex PCR, the repertoire was profiled, and TCRdb retains in-frame clones only, with some absent. The table shows approximately 140,000 clones, with approximately 80% occurring only once. Sequenced sample: PBMCs. The receptor source for this set is a woman in her 40s in good health and CMV-seronegative. Both conserved end residues are part of each CDR3. Fields, in order: CDR3 protein, V gene, clone size, J gene. Size is omitted from some rows. Given values are once, few, many or a class for expanded clones.

CASRVGGFYEPQHF TRBV28 - TRBJ1-5
CAARDRSSGNTIYF TRBV30 - TRBJ1-3
CASSLPGATDTQYF TRBV5-6 - TRBJ2-3
CASSIRVAGPTEAFF TRBV19 - TRBJ1-1
CASSLAGGPYYEQYF TRBV5-4 few TRBJ2-7
CASSLVPERLAGYEQYF TRBV5-1 - TRBJ2-7
CASNLRTGGTEAFF TRBV6-6 - TRBJ1-1
CASSIGQGLSYNEQFF TRBV9 - TRBJ2-1
CSVPLDLHSLETQYF TRBV29-1 once TRBJ2-5
CASSQGWERAMRYGYTF TRBV4-3 - TRBJ1-2
CASSLMLNEQFF TRBV5-4 - TRBJ2-1
CASTLRDRAFYGYTF TRBV7-9 - TRBJ1-2
CASSYTGDQPQHF TRBV10-2 - TRBJ1-5
CASSARRVGAFYEQYF TRBV7-8 - TRBJ2-7
CASSLPGQGASGTQYF TRBV5-1 once TRBJ2-5
CASSQPKDRWDEQYF TRBV6-5 - TRBJ2-7
CASSLVGGFVTF TRBV7-6 - TRBJ2-7
CASSQGKADTQYF TRBV4-2 - TRBJ2-3
CASSVGNAWQFF TRBV9 - TRBJ2-1
CASSIGGRQGTRAKNIQYF TRBV19 - TRBJ2-4
CASSRLLNQPQHF TRBV11-2 - TRBJ1-5
CASSPRTSGSRLYEQYF TRBV27 - TRBJ2-7
CASPPRTQPQTRYEQYF TRBV28 - TRBJ2-7
CASSLSGISADTQYF TRBV5-5 - TRBJ2-3
CASSPGSGMNTEAFF TRBV6-1 once TRBJ1-1
CASSLAGDQETQYF TRBV28 - TRBJ2-5
CASSHGSQDGTEAFF TRBV4-2 - TRBJ1-1
CASSLKLAASTDTQYF TRBV7-3 - TRBJ2-3
CASSQDVQGAVTDTQYF TRBV4-3 - TRBJ2-3
CASRGQGGQPQHF TRBV10-2 - TRBJ1-5
CASSPMDRPGGEQYF TRBV27 - TRBJ2-7
CASSLPGIGESYEQYF TRBV7-9 - TRBJ2-7
CASTSSGSTGNTIYF TRBV28 - TRBJ1-3
CANSQDSGWTEAFF TRBV4-3 - TRBJ1-1
CASSLGQGESYEQYF TRBV28 - TRBJ2-7
CASSSQGGTGELFF TRBV28 - TRBJ2-2
CASSVGLVGASSYNEQFF TRBV9 - TRBJ2-1